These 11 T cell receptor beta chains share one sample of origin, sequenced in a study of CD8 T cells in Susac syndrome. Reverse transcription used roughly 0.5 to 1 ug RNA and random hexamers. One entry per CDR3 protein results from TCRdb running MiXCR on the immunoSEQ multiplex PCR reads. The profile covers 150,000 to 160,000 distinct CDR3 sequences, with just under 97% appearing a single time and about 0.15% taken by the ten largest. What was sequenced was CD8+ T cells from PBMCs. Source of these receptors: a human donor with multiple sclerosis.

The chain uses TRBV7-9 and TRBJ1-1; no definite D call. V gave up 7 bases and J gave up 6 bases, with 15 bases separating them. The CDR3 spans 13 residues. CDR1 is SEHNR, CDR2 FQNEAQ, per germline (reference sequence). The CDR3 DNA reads TGTGCCAGCACCACGGGTCAGATTGCTGAAGCTTTCTTT. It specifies CASTTGQIAEAFF.

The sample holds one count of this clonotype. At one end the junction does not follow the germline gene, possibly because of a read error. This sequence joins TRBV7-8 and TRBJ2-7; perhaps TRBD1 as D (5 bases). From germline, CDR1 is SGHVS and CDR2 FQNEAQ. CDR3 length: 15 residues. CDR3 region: CASSQGFGPPSNHPF. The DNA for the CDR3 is TGTGCCAGCAGCCAGGGTTTTGGGCCTCCGTCAAACCACCCCTTC. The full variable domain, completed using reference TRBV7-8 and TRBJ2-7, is GAGVSQSPRYKVAKRGQDVALRCDPISGHVSLFWYQQALGQGPEFLTYFQNEAQLDKSGLPSDRFFAERPEGSVSTLKIQRTQQEDSAVYLCASSQGFGPPSNHPFGPGTRLTVT.

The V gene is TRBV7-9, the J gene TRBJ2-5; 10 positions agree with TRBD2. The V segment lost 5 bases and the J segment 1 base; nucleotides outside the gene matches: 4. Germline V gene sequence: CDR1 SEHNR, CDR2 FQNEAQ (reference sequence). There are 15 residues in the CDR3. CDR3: CASSLLAGAQETQYF. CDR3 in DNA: TGTGCCAGCAGCCTGCTAGCGGGGGCCCAAGAGACCCAGTACTTC.

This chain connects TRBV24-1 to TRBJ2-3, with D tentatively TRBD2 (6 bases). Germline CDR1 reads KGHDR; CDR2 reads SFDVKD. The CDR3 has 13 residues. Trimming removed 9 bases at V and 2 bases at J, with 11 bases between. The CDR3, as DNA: TGTGCCACCGGGACGGACTACACAGATACGCAGTATTTT. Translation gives CATGTDYTDTQYF.

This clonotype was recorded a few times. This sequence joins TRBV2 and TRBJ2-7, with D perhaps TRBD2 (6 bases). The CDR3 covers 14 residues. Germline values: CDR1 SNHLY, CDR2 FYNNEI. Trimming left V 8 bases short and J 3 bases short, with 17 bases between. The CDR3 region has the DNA TGTGCCAGCTCGGTGAGACTAGTTGGCTACGAGCAGTACTTC. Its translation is CASSVRLVGYEQYF.

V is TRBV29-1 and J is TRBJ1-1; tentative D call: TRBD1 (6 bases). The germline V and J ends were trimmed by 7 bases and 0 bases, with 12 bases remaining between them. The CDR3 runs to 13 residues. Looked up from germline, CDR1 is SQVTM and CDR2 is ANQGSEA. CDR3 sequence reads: CSAPDSLNTEAFF. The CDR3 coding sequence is TGCAGCGCCCCGGACAGTTTGAACACTGAAGCTTTCTTT. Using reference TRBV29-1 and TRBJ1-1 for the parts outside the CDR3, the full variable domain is SAVISQKPSRDICQRGTSLTIQCQVDSQVTMMFWYRQQPGQSLTLIATANQGSEATYESGFVIDKFPISRPNLTFSTLTVSNMSPEDSSIYLCSAPDSLNTEAFFGQGTRLTVV.

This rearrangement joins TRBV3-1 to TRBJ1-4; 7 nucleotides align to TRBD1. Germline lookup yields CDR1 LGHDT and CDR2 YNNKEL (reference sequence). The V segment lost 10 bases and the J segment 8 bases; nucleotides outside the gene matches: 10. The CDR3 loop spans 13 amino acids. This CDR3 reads CATRDSLGEKLFF. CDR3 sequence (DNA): TGTGCCACCCGGGACAGCTTAGGGGAAAAACTGTTTTTT.

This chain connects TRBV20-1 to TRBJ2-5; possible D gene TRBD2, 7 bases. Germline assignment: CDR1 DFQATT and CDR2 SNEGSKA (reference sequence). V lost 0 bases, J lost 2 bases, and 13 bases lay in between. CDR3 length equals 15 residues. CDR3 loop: CSARDPRGHQETQYF. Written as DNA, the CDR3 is TGCAGTGCTAGAGATCCGCGGGGGCATCAAGAGACCCAGTACTTC.

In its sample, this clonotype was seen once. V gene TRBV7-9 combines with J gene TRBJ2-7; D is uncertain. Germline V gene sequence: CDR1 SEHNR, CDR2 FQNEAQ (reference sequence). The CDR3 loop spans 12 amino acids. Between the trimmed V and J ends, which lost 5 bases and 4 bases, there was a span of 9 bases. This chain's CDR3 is CASSVYPYEQYV. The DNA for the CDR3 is TGTGCCAGCAGCGTCTACCCTTACGAGCAGTACGTC.

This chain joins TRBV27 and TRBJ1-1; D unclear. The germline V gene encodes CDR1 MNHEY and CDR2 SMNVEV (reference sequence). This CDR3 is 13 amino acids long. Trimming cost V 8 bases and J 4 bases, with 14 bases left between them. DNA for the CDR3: TGTGCCAGCTTAAAAGCGGTAGGCACTGAAGCTTTCTTT. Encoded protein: CASLKAVGTEAFF.

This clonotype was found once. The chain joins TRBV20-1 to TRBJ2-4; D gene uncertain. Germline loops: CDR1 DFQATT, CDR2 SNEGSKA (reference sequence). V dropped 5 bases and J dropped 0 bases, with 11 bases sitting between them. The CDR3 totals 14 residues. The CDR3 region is CSAPAGIAKNIQYF. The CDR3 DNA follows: TGCAGTGCTCCAGCTGGGATAGCCAAAAACATTCAGTACTTC.